This T cell receptor (beta chain) was captured by sequencing in a study of OX40 agonist ivuxolimab in advanced cancers. Trimming took 3 bases from V and 6 from J; bases not matched to a gene: 7. CDR3 length: 15 amino acids. From germline, CDR1 is MNHEY and CDR2 SMNVEV (reference sequence). Some clones are missing from TCRdb's copy, which holds only in-frame ones; the method was immunoSEQ multiplex PCR. Of approximately 60,000 clones listed, around 83% are singletons. The sample here was CD4+ or CD8+ T cells sorted from blood, taken in a trial of the OX40 agonist ivuxolimab. The chain carries TRBV27 and TRBJ2-7; 11 nucleotides match TRBD2. The sequence came from an adult with an advanced solid tumor such as melanoma, head and neck, liver or kidney cancer. This CDR3 reads CASSLVAGGSGEQYF. Here the CDR3 DNA reads TGTGCCAGCAGTTTGGTAGCGGGAGGGTCAGGCGAGCAGTACTTC.